This entry describes one T cell receptor (beta chain). The sample originates from a study of T cell changes during pregnancy in multiple sclerosis. Deletions cut 0 bases from V and 4 bases from J, with 13 bases between. This CDR3 contains 16 residues. The germline V gene has CDR1 SGHRS and CDR2 YFSETQ. The repertoire was sequenced with immunoSEQ multiplex PCR; TCRdb's copy has only in-frame clones and lacks some. Of tens of thousands of clones detected, around 93% appear once; the ten largest clones hold 0.43%. The TCR sequence derives from a female donor in good health, enrolled as a control in a pregnancy study. The gene calls are TRBV5-1 and TRBJ1-4; D unresolved. Sequencing was performed on CD4+ T cells from peripheral blood mononuclear cells, taken in the third trimester of pregnancy. The CDR3 region has the DNA TGCGCCAGCAGCTTGGATGGAACAGCCTATAATGAAAAACTGTTTTTT. Encoded protein: CASSLDGTAYNEKLFF.